This T cell receptor beta chain was observed in a study of beta chain features in type 1 diabetes. Across the whole study: Age and gender were similar between patients and healthy donors, as were cell yields. Study-wide points: Because the template was cDNA, high-expressing cells might be over-represented.

Germline V CDR1 and CDR2: SQVTM, ANQGSEA. The CDR3 consists of 15 residues. Trimming removed 8 bases from V and 0 bases from J; junction bases left unmatched: 10. Expressed TCRB transcripts were sequenced after all isolated RNA was converted to cDNA. Reads from naive, central memory and regulatory T cell samples averaged roughly 3.6 million. Assay used: immunoSEQ multiplex PCR; TCRdb lists only in-frame clones, some missing. The sample holds under 400,000 clones; around 13% are singletons and the top ten take roughly 6.7%. Comments on this clone: Its target is unknown.

Isolation of CD4+ naive, central memory, regulatory and stem cell-like memory cells was achieved by sorting via CD45RO/CCR7/CD25/CD127/CD95/CD27. The origin of this receptor is a man in his thirties or forties in good health. This chain links TRBV29-1 with TRBJ2-3; TRBD2 matches 8 bases. The source material was central memory CD4+ T cells from blood. The CDR3 region has the DNA TGCAGCTTGTCCGGGGGGGCCAGGAGCACAGATACGCAGTATTTT. Translating gives CSLSGGARSTDTQYF.